The 14 T cell receptor beta chains given below trace back to one sample, sequenced in a study of blood T cells in healthy people across ages. Using a J-beta primer mix together with a sample-barcoded 5' primer, a second PCR was run for about 6 to 11 cycles. One entry per CDR3 protein, called by TCRdb with MiXCR from the 5' RACE reads. The table lists 650,000 to 1,000,000 distinct CDR3 sequences, roughly 40% of them singletons. Input material: blood. All receptors derive from a man between 18 and 29 years old in good health.

This clonotype was detected only once. The V and J genes are TRBV20-1 and TRBJ2-5, with 10 bases lining up with TRBD2. From germline, CDR1 is DFQATT and CDR2 SNEGSKA (reference sequence). CDR3 length equals 15 residues. V gave up 2 bases and J gave up 11 bases; unmatched junction bases: 14. As DNA, the CDR3 is TGCAGTGCTAGAAGGCTAGCGGGGGATCACAATGAGCAGTACTTC. Its protein is CSARRLAGDHNEQYF.

CDR3 sequence: CSAGSGQGADTQYF. The CDR3 nucleotides read TGCAGTGCTGGGTCGGGACAGGGGGCAGATACGCAGTATTTT. The rearrangement links TRBV20-1 to TRBJ2-3; 11 bases match TRBD1. The junction had 5 bases not matched to a gene; V was cut back by 5 bases and J by 4 bases. The CDR3 contains 14 residues. Looked up from germline, CDR1 is DFQATT and CDR2 is SNEGSKA (reference sequence).

V gene TRBV9 combines with J gene TRBJ2-1; D tentatively fits TRBD1 or TRBD2 (5 bases each). CDR1 and CDR2 (germline): SGDLS, YYNGEE. The CDR3 covers 16 residues. V dropped 0 bases and J dropped 0 bases, with 10 bases sitting between them. In DNA, the CDR3 is TGTGCCAGCAGCGTAGTGGGGGATTCCTCCTACAATGAGCAGTTCTTC. This translates into CASSVVGDSSYNEQFF.

The V call is TRBV20-1, the J call TRBJ2-1; D gene ambiguous. This CDR3 is built from 14 residues. V lost 5 bases to trimming and J lost 7 bases, with 18 bases between them. CDR1 and CDR2 (germline): DFQATT, SNEGSKA (reference sequence). This CDR3 is CSAQDTNDMNEQFF. DNA for the CDR3: TGCAGTGCTCAAGACACCAACGATATGAATGAGCAGTTCTTC.

This chain joins TRBV27 and TRBJ1-2; 7 nucleotides line up with TRBD1. The germline V gene encodes CDR1 MNHEY and CDR2 SMNVEV (reference sequence). The CDR3 covers 13 residues. After removal of 5 bases from V and 8 bases from J, the junction contained 8 bases not matched to a gene. This chain's CDR3 is CASSQTGVGGYTF. The CDR3 region has the DNA TGTGCCAGCAGTCAAACAGGGGTAGGAGGCTACACCTTC.

This sequence joins TRBV6-5 and TRBJ1-2; 8 bases fit TRBD1. V lost 0 bases to trimming and J lost 4 bases; unmatched junction nucleotides: 4. This CDR3 has 15 amino acids. The germline gives CDR1 MNHEY, CDR2 SVGAGI. The DNA of the CDR3 is TGTGCCAGCAGTTACTCGACCACAGGGGGCTATGGCTACACCTTC. Protein: CASSYSTTGGYGYTF.

The chain carries TRBV4-1 and TRBJ2-7, with a possible D match to TRBD1 (6 bases). This CDR3 has 17 amino acids. Germline V gene lookup returns CDR1 MGHRA and CDR2 YSYEKL. Trimming stripped 1 base from V and 2 bases from J, with 18 bases between. For the CDR3, the DNA is TGCGCCAGCAGCCAAGTGTCCCGGGACATGTTTGCCTACGAGCAGTACTTC. Protein product: CASSQVSRDMFAYEQYF.

This clonotype has more than one count but fewer than ten. This sequence joins TRBV7-7 and TRBJ2-5; D not resolved. Per the germline V gene, CDR1 is SSHAT and CDR2 is FNYEAQ (reference sequence). The CDR3 consists of 14 residues. Deletions cut 2 bases from V and 11 bases from J, with 18 bases between. CDR3 protein: CASSLSYSYNEQYF. CDR3 DNA: TGTGCCAGCAGCTTATCTTACTCCTACAATGAGCAGTACTTC.

The sample holds a few counts of this clonotype. The chain has TRBV5-5 and TRBJ1-1; D is unresolved. Germline CDR1 reads SGHKS; CDR2 reads YYEKEE (reference sequence). V gave up 0 bases and J gave up 5 bases, with 8 bases separating them. This CDR3 comprises 13 residues. CDR3 in amino acids: CASSLAPNTEAFF. DNA for the CDR3: TGTGCCAGCAGCTTGGCTCCGAATACTGAAGCTTTCTTT.

At least ten counts were recorded for this clonotype. The genes are TRBV12-3 or TRBV12-4 and TRBJ2-7, with D hard to call. The CDR3 consists of 13 residues. V lost 6 bases, J lost 4 bases, and 13 bases lay in between. The CDR3 loop is CASSRMPGYEQYF. The DNA for the CDR3 is TGTGCCAGCAGCCGAATGCCAGGATACGAGCAGTACTTC.

This clonotype was recorded a few times. The CDR3 region is CSVAGLAGGDLYNEQFF. DNA for the CDR3: TGCAGCGTGGCGGGACTAGCGGGGGGGGATCTCTACAATGAGCAGTTCTTC. This sequence joins TRBV29-1 and TRBJ2-1; TRBD2 agrees at 16 bases. Germline V gene lookup returns CDR1 SQVTM and CDR2 ANQGSEA. This CDR3 region has 17 residues. The V gene end was trimmed by 6 bases and the J gene end by 3 bases; junction bases not matched to a gene: 8.

The rearrangement links TRBV9 to TRBJ2-5; D perhaps matches TRBD2 (6 bases). This CDR3 spans 13 amino acids. Trimming removed 2 bases from V and 11 bases from J, with 16 bases in between. Germline CDR1 and CDR2: SGDLS and YYNGEE. The chain's CDR3 is CASSVGGGVEQYF. CDR3 nucleotides: TGTGCCAGCAGCGTTGGCGGCGGGGTGGAGCAGTACTTC.

This chain links TRBV24-1 with TRBJ2-5; TRBD1 matches at 7 bases. Germline V gene lookup returns CDR1 KGHDR and CDR2 SFDVKD. The CDR3 contains 14 residues. V shed 3 bases and J 4 bases; nucleotides not matched to a gene: 4. The CDR3, as DNA: TGTGCCACCAGTGATACAGGGACAGTAGAGACCCAGTACTTC. Its protein product is CATSDTGTVETQYF.

A note on this clonotype: The junction differs from germline at one of its ends, possibly a read error. This sequence joins TRBV6-6 and TRBJ1-1; unclear D gene. Per the germline V gene, CDR1 is MNHNY and CDR2 is SVGAGI (reference sequence). CDR3 length equals 14 residues. This CDR3 reads CASSNRLMNTDAFF. CDR3 coding DNA: TGTGCCAGCAGTAACCGACTTATGAACACTGACGCTTTCTTT.